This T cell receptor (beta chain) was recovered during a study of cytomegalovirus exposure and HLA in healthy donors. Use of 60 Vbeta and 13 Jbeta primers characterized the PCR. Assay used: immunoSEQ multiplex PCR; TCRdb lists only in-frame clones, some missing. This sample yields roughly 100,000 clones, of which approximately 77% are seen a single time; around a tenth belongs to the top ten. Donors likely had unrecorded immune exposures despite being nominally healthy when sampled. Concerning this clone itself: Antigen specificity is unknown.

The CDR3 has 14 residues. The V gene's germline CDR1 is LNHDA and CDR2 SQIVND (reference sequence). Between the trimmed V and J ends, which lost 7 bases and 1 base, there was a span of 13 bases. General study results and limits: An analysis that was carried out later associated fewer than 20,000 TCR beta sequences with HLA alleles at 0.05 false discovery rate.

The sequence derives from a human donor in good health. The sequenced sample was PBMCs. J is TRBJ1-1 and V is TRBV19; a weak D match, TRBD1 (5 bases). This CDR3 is CASTPWGANTEAFF. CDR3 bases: TGTGCCAGTACCCCGTGGGGCGCGAACACTGAAGCTTTCTTT.